The T cell receptor (beta chain) under discussion was sequenced for a study of blood T cells in healthy people across ages. Caucasian individuals from Russia who were healthy and aged roughly 6 to 95 acted as donors. The CDR3 contains 15 residues. Trimming shortened V by 7 bases and J by 5 bases, and 20 bases separated the two germline ends. Germline-derived CDR1 and CDR2 are MDHEN and SYDVKM. Findings and limits, study-wide: Diversity was estimated from one million T cells, and these estimates were considered underestimates. Leaving the PBMCs unsorted stopped any conclusive comparison of naive versus antigen-experienced cells. Naive CD4+ cell counts and diversity both ran higher in long-lived than in aged donors.

With respect to this clonotype: Its antigen remains unknown.

Primers used in a second PCR of roughly 7 to 12 cycles were a sample-barcoded 5' primer and a J-beta primer mix. TCRdb used MiXCR to reprocess the 5' RACE reads, holding one entry per CDR3 protein. Altogether about 970,000 distinct CDR3 sequences are present, roughly 47% being singletons, with the ten largest covering about a fifth. V usage is TRBV28 and J usage is TRBJ2-5; either TRBD1 or TRBD2 may fit D (5 bases each). This sequence originates from a woman aged 55-75 years in good health. The sequencing input was blood. The CDR3 DNA is TGTGCCAGCATCTTACGGGGCAGGGAACCCGAGACCCAGTACTTC. This translates into CASILRGREPETQYF.